A single sample is the source of the 22 T cell receptor beta chains below, sequenced in a study of OX40 agonist ivuxolimab in advanced cancers. Assay: immunoSEQ multiplex PCR; the TCRdb copy retains only in-frame clones and omits some. The sample lists 40,000 to 55,000 clones, around four fifths seen once, with roughly 23% in the top ten. The sequencing here drew on CD4+ or CD8+ T cells sorted from blood, taken in a trial of the OX40 agonist ivuxolimab. Every receptor here comes from an adult with an advanced solid tumor such as melanoma, head and neck, liver or kidney cancer.

The chain uses TRBV29-1 and TRBJ2-2; maybe TRBD2 (6 bases). There are 15 residues in the CDR3. Germline CDR1 SQVTM, CDR2 ANQGSEA. The V gene lost 6 bases and the J gene lost 7 bases, with 21 bases spanning the gap. In DNA, the CDR3 is TGCAGCGTGGAACTAACGGGGGTCCCTGACGGGGAGCTGTTTTTT. This gives the protein CSVELTGVPDGELFF.

This clone came up once. The chain combines TRBV6-5 with TRBJ1-1; the D gene is possibly TRBD1 (6 bases). The length of the CDR3 is 14 residues. The germline V gene encodes CDR1 MNHEY and CDR2 SVGAGI. V was clipped by 4 bases and J by 4 bases, with 13 bases between them. This chain's CDR3 is CASSFLTGPTEAFF. CDR3 in DNA: TGTGCCAGCAGTTTCCTGACAGGCCCCACTGAAGCTTTCTTT.

V is TRBV6-4 and J is TRBJ1-2; TRBD1 is a possible D gene (5 bases). Germline V CDR1 and CDR2: MRHNA, SNTAGT. V shed 6 bases and J shed 3 bases, with 8 bases lying between them. The CDR3 loop spans 12 amino acids. The CDR3 sequence is CASSQGDYGYTF. Here the CDR3 DNA reads TGTGCCAGCAGCCAGGGCGACTATGGCTACACCTTC.

The chain is built from TRBV11-2 and TRBJ2-1; TRBD1 matches at 8 bases. Per germline, CDR1 SGHAT and CDR2 FQNNGV. Trimming cost V 3 bases and J 4 bases; bases outside gene matches: 11. The CDR3 is made up of 17 amino acids. CDR3 coding DNA: TGTGCCAGCAGCTTTGGGCCGGGACAGGAATCGTACAATGAGCAGTTCTTC. Its protein is CASSFGPGQESYNEQFF.

The V call is TRBV28, the J call TRBJ2-5; 9 bases match TRBD2. The CDR3 runs 16 residues. Looked up from germline, CDR1 is MDHEN and CDR2 is SYDVKM. Losses at the gene ends were 4 bases for V and 5 bases for J; bases not matched to a gene: 11. The CDR3 region is CASSSSGLAMMETQYF. Written as DNA, the CDR3 is TGTGCCAGCAGTTCGTCGGGACTAGCCATGATGGAGACCCAGTACTTC.

The V and J genes are TRBV6-1 and TRBJ1-1; TRBD1 matches at 8 bases. V dropped 8 bases and J dropped 1; count of bases not matched to a gene: 3. CDR1 is MNHNS and CDR2 is SASEGT in the germline V gene. The CDR3 runs 13 residues. This CDR3 is CASSGQENTEAFF. In nucleotides, the CDR3 is TGTGCCAGCTCGGGACAGGAGAACACTGAAGCTTTCTTT.

This clone was seen only a few times. CDR3 sequence (DNA): TGTGCCAGCGGGGAGACAGGGACGTCTAGCAATCAGCCCCAGCATTTT. It translates to CASGETGTSSNQPQHF. The gene calls are TRBV2 and TRBJ1-5; 7 bases map to TRBD1. The germline gives CDR1 SNHLY, CDR2 FYNNEI. The CDR3 has 16 amino acids. V dropped 8 bases and J dropped 0; count of bases not matched to a gene: 10.

This clone has just one count. V gene TRBV9 combines with J gene TRBJ2-5; 13 bases align to TRBD2. Germline V gene data show CDR1 as SGDLS and CDR2 as YYNGEE. The CDR3 spans 17 residues. Germline trimming cut 4 bases from V and 1 base from J; bases unmatched to any gene: 7. As DNA, the CDR3 is TGTGCCAGCAGCCCAGGGACTAGCGGGGAGTCCCAAGAGACCCAGTACTTC. Translation gives CASSPGTSGESQETQYF.

This chain connects TRBV11-2 to TRBJ2-5; unclear D gene. The J call may be in error: the DNA end matches TRBJ2-7 better. CDR3 size: 13 residues. Germline lookup yields CDR1 SGHAT and CDR2 FQNNGV. DNA for the CDR3: TGTGCCAGCAGCCCTGGGTCCTTCTACGAGCAGTACTTC. Translated: CASSPGSFYEQYF.

J is TRBJ2-7 and V is TRBV11-2, with D unresolved. Germline CDR1 is SGHAT and CDR2 is FQNNGV. The CDR3 runs 15 residues. Trimming pared 4 bases from V and 3 bases from J, leaving 16 bases between. The CDR3 loop reads CASSSTAISLYEQYF. The CDR3 region has the DNA TGTGCCAGCAGCTCTACAGCCATATCTCTCTACGAGCAGTACTTC. The full variable domain, with the rest looked up from reference TRBV11-2 and TRBJ2-7, is EAGVAQSPRYKIIEKRQSVAFWCNPISGHATLYWYQQILGQGPKLLIQFQNNGVVDDSQLPKDRFSAERLKGVDSTLKIQPAKLEDSAVYLCASSSTAISLYEQYFGPGTRLTVT.

This sequence joins TRBV27 and TRBJ2-5; no firm D call. V lost 2 bases, J lost 4 bases, and 8 bases lay in between. Germline CDR1 MNHEY, CDR2 SMNVEV (reference sequence). The CDR3 consists of 13 residues. The CDR3 DNA reads TGTGCCAGCAGTTTAGCTGGGGTAGAGACCCAGTACTTC. Residues: CASSLAGVETQYF.

V and J are TRBV27 and TRBJ2-1, with TRBD2 matching 7 bases. V was clipped by 6 bases and J by 6 bases; unmatched bases: 14. Per the germline V gene, CDR1 is MNHEY and CDR2 is SMNVEV (reference sequence). This CDR3 is 16 amino acids long. The CDR3 DNA sequence: TGTGCCAGCAGCCCCTTGTTAGCGGGTGGGGCCAATGAGCAGTTCTTC. Residues: CASSPLLAGGANEQFF.

DNA for the CDR3: TGTGCCAGCAGCCAACTAGCGGGAGTCTACAATGAGCAGTTCTTC. Translated: CASSQLAGVYNEQFF. This chain links TRBV14 with TRBJ2-1, with 10 positions matching TRBD2. The CDR3 spans 15 residues. The V and J ends lost 2 bases and 3 bases, in that order; junction bases with no gene match: 1. Germline lookup yields CDR1 SGHDN and CDR2 FVKESK. Full variable domain (outside the CDR3, taken from reference TRBV14 and TRBJ2-1): EAGVTQFPSHSVIEKGQTVTLRCDPISGHDNLYWYRRVMGKEIKFLLHFVKESKQDESGMPNNRFLAERTGGTYSTLKVQPAELEDSGVYFCASSQLAGVYNEQFFGPGTRLTVL.

The genes are TRBV6-4 and TRBJ1-2; D call uncertain. Germline V gene data show CDR1 as MRHNA and CDR2 as SNTAGT. Deletions cut 0 bases from V and 0 bases from J, with 14 bases between. The length of the CDR3 is 17 residues. CDR3 bases: TGTGCCAGCAGTGACTCTTGGGTGAGGAAAACTAACTATGGCTACACCTTC. It yields the protein CASSDSWVRKTNYGYTF.

This chain joins TRBV4-1 and TRBJ2-5, with TRBD1 identical over 7 bases. The J call is in doubt because the DNA end fits TRBJ2-7 better. Looked up from germline, CDR1 is MGHRA and CDR2 is YSYEKL. This CDR3 is built from 15 residues. This CDR3 reads CASSQGGTATYEQYF. CDR3 nucleotides: TGCGCCAGCAGCCAAGGAGGGACAGCTACCTACGAGCAGTACTTC.

The chain recombines TRBV6-4 with TRBJ2-1, with D perhaps TRBD1 (6 bases). CDR1 and CDR2 (germline): MRHNA, SNTAGT. With 4 bases removed from V and 7 bases from J, the gap between germline ends came to 14 bases. This CDR3 contains 14 residues. CDR3 sequence: CASSASADRNEQFF. CDR3 bases: TGTGCCAGCAGTGCCTCGGCCGACAGGAATGAGCAGTTCTTC.

This clone appeared many times. V gene TRBV25-1 combines with J gene TRBJ1-5, with a weak D call TRBD1 (6 bases). V gave up 1 base and J gave up 3 bases, with 13 bases separating them. The germline V gene has CDR1 MGHDK and CDR2 SYGVNS. This CDR3 region has 16 residues. The CDR3 sequence: CASSESSGQNNQPQHF. The CDR3 DNA reads TGTGCCAGCAGTGAATCCTCCGGACAGAACAATCAGCCCCAGCATTTT.

The chain has TRBV10-1 and TRBJ2-1; 8 bases match TRBD1. With V trimmed by 4 bases and J by 8 bases, 7 bases remained unmatched. The CDR3 loop spans 14 amino acids. Germline CDR1 is WNHNN and CDR2 is SYGVQD (reference sequence). The CDR3 sequence: CASSAQGVVYEQFF. CDR3 coding DNA: TGCGCCAGCAGTGCACAGGGGGTGGTTTATGAGCAGTTCTTC.

The chain carries TRBV30 and TRBJ1-1; no clear D gene. V dropped 2 bases and J dropped 5 bases, with 9 bases sitting between them. Germline CDR1 is GTSNPN and CDR2 is SVGIG (reference sequence). The CDR3 consists of 12 residues. The CDR3 reads CAWSKGWTEAFF. CDR3 nucleotide sequence: TGTGCCTGGAGTAAGGGTTGGACTGAAGCTTTCTTT. Combining the CDR3 with reference TRBV30 and TRBJ1-1 gives the whole variable domain SQTIHQWPATLVQPVGSPLSLECTVEGTSNPNLYWYRQAAGRGLQLLFYSVGIGQISSEVPQNLSASRPQDRQFILSSKKLLLSDSGFYLCAWSKGWTEAFFGQGTRLTVV.

V usage is TRBV4-1 and J usage is TRBJ1-1, with D unclear. V was shortened by 0 bases and J by 1 base, with 6 bases between the two germline ends. Germline V CDR1 and CDR2: MGHRA, YSYEKL. CDR3 length: 14 residues. The CDR3 loop is CASSQESRNTEAFF. CDR3 DNA sequence: TGCGCCAGCAGCCAAGAGTCCAGGAACACTGAAGCTTTCTTT.

The chain links TRBV7-9 to TRBJ1-3; 8 nucleotides agree with TRBD1. J was trimmed by 3 bases and V by 2 bases; bases with no gene match: 9. Per the germline V gene, CDR1 is SEHNR and CDR2 is FQNEAQ (reference sequence). The CDR3 extends over 17 amino acids. This CDR3 reads CASSLSGRTGYGNTIYF. DNA of the CDR3: TGTGCCAGCAGCTTAAGTGGACGGACAGGGTATGGAAACACCATATATTTT. The full variable domain, in which reference TRBV7-9 and TRBJ1-3 provide the parts outside the CDR3, is DTGVSQNPRHKITKRGQNVTFRCDPISEHNRLYWYRQTLGQGPEFLTYFQNEAQLEKSRLLSDRFSAERPKGSFSTLEIQRTEQGDSAMYLCASSLSGRTGYGNTIYFGEGSWLTVV.

This chain links TRBV4-1 with TRBJ1-1; the match to TRBD1 covers 8 bases. Looked up from germline, CDR1 is MGHRA and CDR2 is YSYEKL. V was pared by 4 bases and J by 1 base, with 5 bases of the junction left unmatched. The CDR3 is 15 amino acids. CDR3 loop: CASSPNDRGNTEAFF. The CDR3 DNA reads as TGCGCCAGCAGCCCGAACGACAGGGGGAACACTGAAGCTTTCTTT.